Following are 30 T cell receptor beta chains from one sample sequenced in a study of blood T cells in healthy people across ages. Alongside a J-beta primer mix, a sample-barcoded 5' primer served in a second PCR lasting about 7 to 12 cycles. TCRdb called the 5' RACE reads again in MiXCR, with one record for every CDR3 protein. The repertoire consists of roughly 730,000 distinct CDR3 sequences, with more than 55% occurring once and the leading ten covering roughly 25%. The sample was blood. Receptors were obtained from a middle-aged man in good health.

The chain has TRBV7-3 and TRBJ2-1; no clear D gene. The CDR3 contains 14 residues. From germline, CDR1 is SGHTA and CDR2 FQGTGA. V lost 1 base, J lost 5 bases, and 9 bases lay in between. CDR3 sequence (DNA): TGTGCCAGCAGCTTAATTCGGGCAGACAATGAGCAGTTCTTC. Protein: CASSLIRADNEQFF.

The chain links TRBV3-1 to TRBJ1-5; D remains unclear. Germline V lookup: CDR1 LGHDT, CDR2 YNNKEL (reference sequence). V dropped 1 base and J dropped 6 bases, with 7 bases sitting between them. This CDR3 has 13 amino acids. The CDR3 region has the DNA TGTGCCAGCAGCCAAGGGAGGTCTCAGCCCCAGCATTTT. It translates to CASSQGRSQPQHF.

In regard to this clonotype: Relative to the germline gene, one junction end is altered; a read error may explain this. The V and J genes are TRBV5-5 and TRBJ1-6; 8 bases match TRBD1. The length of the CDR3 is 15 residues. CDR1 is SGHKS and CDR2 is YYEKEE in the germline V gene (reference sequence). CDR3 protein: CASSLIGQGNLPLHF. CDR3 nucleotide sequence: TGTGCCAGCAGCTTGATAGGACAGGGTAATTTACCCCTCCACTTT.

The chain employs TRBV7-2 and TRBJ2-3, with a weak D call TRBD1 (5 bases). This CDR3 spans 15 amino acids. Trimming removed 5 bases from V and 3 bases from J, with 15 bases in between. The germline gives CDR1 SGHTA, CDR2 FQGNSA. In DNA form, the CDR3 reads TGTGCCAGCAGCGTCTCCAGGGAAATGACAGATACGCAGTATTTT. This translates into CASSVSREMTDTQYF. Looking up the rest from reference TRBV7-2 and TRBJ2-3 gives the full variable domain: GAGVSQSPSNKVTEKGKDVELRCDPISGHTALYWYRQSLGQGLEFLIYFQGNSAPDKSGLPSDRFSAERTGGSVSTLTIQRTQQEDSAVYLCASSVSREMTDTQYFGPGTRLTVL.

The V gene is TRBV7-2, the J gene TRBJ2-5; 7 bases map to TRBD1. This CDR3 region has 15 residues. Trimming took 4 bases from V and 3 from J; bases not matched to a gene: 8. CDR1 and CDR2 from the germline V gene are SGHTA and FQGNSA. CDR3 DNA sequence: TGTGCCAGCAGCTCCCGTGACAGGGTTGAAGAGACCCAGTACTTC. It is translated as CASSSRDRVEETQYF.

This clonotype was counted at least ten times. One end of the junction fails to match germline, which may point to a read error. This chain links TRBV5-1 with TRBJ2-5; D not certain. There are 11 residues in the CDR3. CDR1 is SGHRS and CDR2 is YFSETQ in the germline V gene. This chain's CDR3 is CASSFGETQYF. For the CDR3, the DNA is TGTGCCAGCAGTTTCGGGGAGACCCAGTACTTC.

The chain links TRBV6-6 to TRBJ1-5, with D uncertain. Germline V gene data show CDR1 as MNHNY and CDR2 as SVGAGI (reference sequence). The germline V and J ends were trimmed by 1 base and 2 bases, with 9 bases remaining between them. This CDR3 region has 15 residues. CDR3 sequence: CASSYYGPGNQPQHF. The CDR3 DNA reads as TGTGCCAGCAGTTACTACGGGCCGGGCAATCAGCCCCAGCATTTT.

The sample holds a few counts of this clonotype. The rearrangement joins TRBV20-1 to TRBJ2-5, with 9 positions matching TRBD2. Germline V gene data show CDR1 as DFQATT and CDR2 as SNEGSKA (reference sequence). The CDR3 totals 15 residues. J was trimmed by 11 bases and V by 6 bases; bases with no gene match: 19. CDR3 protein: CSALSWREGLGEQYF. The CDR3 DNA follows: TGCAGTGCCCTTTCCTGGCGGGAGGGCTTAGGAGAGCAGTACTTC.

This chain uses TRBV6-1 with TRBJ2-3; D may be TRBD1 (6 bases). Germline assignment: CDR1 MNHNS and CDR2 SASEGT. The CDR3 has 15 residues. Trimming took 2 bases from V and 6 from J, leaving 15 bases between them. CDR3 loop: CASSEQGLDLDTQYF. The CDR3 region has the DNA TGTGCCAGCAGTGAACAGGGGCTTGATTTGGATACGCAGTATTTT.

The CDR3 sequence is CSASDYVRDIKTNEQFF. CDR3 DNA: TGCAGTGCTAGTGACTACGTGCGGGATATAAAGACCAATGAGCAGTTCTTC. The chain uses TRBV20-1 and TRBJ2-1; a weak D match, TRBD2 (6 bases). The germline V and J ends were trimmed by 3 bases and 6 bases, with 24 bases remaining between them. The germline gives CDR1 DFQATT, CDR2 SNEGSKA (reference sequence). This CDR3 contains 17 residues.

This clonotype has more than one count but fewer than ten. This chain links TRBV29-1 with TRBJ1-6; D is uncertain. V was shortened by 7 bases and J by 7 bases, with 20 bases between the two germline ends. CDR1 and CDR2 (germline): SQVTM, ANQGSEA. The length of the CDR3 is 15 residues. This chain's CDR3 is CSAAIGSVGNSPLHF. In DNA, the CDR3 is TGCAGCGCCGCTATCGGATCAGTCGGAAATTCACCCCTCCACTTT. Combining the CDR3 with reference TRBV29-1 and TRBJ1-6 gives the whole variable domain SAVISQKPSRDICQRGTSLTIQCQVDSQVTMMFWYRQQPGQSLTLIATANQGSEATYESGFVIDKFPISRPNLTFSTLTVSNMSPEDSSIYLCSAAIGSVGNSPLHFGNGTRLTVT.

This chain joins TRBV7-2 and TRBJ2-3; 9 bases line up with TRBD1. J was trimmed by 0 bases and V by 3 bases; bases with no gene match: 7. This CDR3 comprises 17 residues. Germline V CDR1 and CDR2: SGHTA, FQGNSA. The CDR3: CASSFPGQGASTDTQYF. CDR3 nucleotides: TGTGCCAGCAGCTTTCCGGGACAGGGAGCTAGCACAGATACGCAGTATTTT.

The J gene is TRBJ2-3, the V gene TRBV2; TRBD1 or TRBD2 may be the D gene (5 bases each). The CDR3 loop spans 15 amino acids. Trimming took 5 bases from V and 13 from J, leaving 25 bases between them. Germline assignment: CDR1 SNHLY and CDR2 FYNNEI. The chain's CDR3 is CASSNWNLRDGLKYF. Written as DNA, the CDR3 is TGTGCCAGCAGTAACTGGAACCTCAGGGACGGATTAAAGTATTTT. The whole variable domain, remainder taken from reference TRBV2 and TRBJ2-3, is EPEVTQTPSHQVTQMGQEVILRCVPISNHLYFYWYRQILGQKVEFLVSFYNNEISEKSEIFDDQFSVERPDGSNFTLKIRSTKLEDSAMYFCASSNWNLRDGLKYFGPGTRLTVL.

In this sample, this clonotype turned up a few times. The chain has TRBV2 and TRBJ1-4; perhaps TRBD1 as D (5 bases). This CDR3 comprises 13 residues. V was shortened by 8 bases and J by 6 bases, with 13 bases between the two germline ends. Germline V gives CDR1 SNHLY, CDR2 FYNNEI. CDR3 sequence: CASPRARDEKLFF. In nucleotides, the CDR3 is TGTGCCAGCCCCAGGGCAAGGGATGAAAAACTGTTTTTT.

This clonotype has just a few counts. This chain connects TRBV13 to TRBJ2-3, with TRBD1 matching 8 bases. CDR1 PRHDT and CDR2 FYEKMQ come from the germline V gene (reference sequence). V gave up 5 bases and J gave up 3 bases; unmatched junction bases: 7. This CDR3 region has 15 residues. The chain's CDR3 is CASSPPDRVTDTQYF. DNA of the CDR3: TGTGCCAGCAGCCCACCGGACAGGGTTACAGATACGCAGTATTTT.

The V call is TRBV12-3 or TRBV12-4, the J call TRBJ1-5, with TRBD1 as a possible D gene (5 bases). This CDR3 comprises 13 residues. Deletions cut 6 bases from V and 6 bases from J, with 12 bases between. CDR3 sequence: CASSPGGVQPQHF. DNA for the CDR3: TGTGCCAGCAGCCCCGGGGGGGTTCAGCCCCAGCATTTT.

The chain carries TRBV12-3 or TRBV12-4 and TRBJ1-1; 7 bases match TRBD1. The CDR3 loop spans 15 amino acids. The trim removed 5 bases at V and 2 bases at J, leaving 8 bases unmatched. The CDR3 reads CASSIRGTANTEAFF. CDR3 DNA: TGTGCCAGCAGTATCCGCGGGACAGCAAACACTGAAGCTTTCTTT.

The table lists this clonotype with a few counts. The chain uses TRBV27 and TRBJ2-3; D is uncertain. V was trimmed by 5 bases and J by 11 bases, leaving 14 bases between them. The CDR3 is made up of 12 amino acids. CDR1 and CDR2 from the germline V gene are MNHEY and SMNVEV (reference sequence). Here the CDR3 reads CASSTIDKMQYF. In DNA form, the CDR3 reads TGTGCCAGCAGTACTATCGATAAGATGCAGTATTTT.

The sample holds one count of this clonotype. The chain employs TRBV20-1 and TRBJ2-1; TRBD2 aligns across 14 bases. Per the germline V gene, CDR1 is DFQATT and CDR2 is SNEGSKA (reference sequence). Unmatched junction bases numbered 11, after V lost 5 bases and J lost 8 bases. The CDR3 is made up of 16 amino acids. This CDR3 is CSAPGTSGSRGDEQFF. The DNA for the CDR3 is TGCAGTGCTCCCGGGACTAGCGGGAGTCGGGGCGATGAGCAGTTCTTC.

The CDR3 is CASSSNREEAFF. The DNA for the CDR3 is TGTGCCAGCAGCTCTAACAGGGAGGAGGCTTTCTTT. V gene TRBV12-3 or TRBV12-4 combines with J gene TRBJ1-1, with D maybe TRBD1 (6 bases). Trimming took off 6 bases at V and 11 bases at J, with 16 bases between the two ends. The CDR3 is 12 residues long.

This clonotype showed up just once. The CDR3 region is CASSWNSGRYEQFF. The CDR3 DNA follows: TGTGCCAGCAGTTGGAATAGCGGGAGGTATGAGCAGTTCTTC. The chain joins TRBV28 to TRBJ2-1; 10 positions agree with TRBD2. The CDR3 is 14 amino acids. With V trimmed by 4 bases and J by 8 bases, 5 bases remained unmatched. CDR1 is MDHEN and CDR2 is SYDVKM in the germline V gene.

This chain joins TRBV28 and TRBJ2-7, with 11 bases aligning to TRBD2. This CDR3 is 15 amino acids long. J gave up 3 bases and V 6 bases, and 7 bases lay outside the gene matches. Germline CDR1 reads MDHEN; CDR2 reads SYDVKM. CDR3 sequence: CASRKTSGTNYEQYF. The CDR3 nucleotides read TGTGCCAGCAGGAAGACTAGCGGGACTAACTACGAGCAGTACTTC.

The CDR3 here is CSVGGGAGGRNEQFF. The DNA for the CDR3 is TGCAGCGTTGGGGGAGGGGCGGGGGGGCGAAATGAGCAGTTCTTC. The V call is TRBV29-1, the J call TRBJ2-1; 9 bases match TRBD2. Germline assignment: CDR1 SQVTM and CDR2 ANQGSEA. Trimming at V came to 4 bases and at J to 7 bases, leaving 11 bases not matched to a gene. The CDR3 loop spans 15 amino acids.

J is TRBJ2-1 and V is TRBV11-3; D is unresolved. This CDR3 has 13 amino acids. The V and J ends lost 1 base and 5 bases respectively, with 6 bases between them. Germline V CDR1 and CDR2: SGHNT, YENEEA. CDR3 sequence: CASSLADDNEQFF. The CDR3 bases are TGTGCCAGCAGCTTAGCCGATGACAATGAGCAGTTCTTC.

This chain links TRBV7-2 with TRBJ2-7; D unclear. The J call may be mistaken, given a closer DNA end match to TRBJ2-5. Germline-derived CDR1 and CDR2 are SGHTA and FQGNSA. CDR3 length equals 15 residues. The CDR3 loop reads CASSSTIGYYETQYF. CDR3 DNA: TGTGCCAGCAGCTCAACAATAGGGTATTACGAGACCCAGTACTTC.

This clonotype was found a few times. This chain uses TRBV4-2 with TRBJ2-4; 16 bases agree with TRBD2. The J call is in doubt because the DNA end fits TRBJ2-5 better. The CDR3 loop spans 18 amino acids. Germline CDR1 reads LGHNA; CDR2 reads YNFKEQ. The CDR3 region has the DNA TGTGCCAGCAGCCAAGATGGGGGACTAGCGGGAGGGGGAGAGACCCAGTACTTC. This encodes CASSQDGGLAGGGETQYF.

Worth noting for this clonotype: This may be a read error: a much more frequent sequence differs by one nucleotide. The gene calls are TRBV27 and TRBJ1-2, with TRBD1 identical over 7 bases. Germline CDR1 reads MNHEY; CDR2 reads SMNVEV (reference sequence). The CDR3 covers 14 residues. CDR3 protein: CAGRSTGTYYGYTF. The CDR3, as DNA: TGTGCCGGCAGATCGACAGGGACCTACTATGGCTACACCTTC.

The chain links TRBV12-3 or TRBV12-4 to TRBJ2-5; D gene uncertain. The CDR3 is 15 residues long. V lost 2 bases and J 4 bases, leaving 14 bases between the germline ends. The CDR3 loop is CASSLRIQAVETQYF. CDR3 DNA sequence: TGTGCCAGCAGTTTACGTATTCAGGCCGTAGAGACCCAGTACTTC.

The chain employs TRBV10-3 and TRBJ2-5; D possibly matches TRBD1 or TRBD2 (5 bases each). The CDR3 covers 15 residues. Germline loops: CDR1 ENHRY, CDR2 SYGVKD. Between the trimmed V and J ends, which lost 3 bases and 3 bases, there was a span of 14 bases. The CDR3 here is CAISERLGVEETQYF. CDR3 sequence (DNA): TGTGCCATCAGTGAAAGGTTGGGGGTGGAAGAGACCCAGTACTTC.

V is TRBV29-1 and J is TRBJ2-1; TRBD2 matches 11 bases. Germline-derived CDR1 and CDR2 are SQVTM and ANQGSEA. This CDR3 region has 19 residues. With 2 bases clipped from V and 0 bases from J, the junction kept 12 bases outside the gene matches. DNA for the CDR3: TGCAGCGTTGAACAACTAGCGGGAGACGAAAGGAGCTCCTACAATGAGCAGTTCTTC. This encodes CSVEQLAGDERSSYNEQFF.